These 8 T cell receptor beta chains originate from one sample sequenced in a study of CD8 T cells in Susac syndrome. RNA was extracted with the RNeasy kit, and a quantity of about 0.45 to 1 ug was reverse transcribed using random hexamers. TCRdb reprocessed the immunoSEQ multiplex PCR reads via MiXCR and lists one record per CDR3 protein. The repertoire holds some 130,000 distinct CDR3 sequences, with 85% to 95% as singletons. The sample consisted of CD8+ T cells from PBMCs. Receptor source: a human donor with Susac syndrome.

The V gene is TRBV28, the J gene TRBJ2-6; no clear D gene. Trimming stripped 2 bases from V and 0 bases from J, with 5 bases between. In germline, CDR1 is MDHEN, CDR2 SYDVKM. The CDR3 loop spans 15 amino acids. In DNA, the CDR3 is TGTGCCAGCAGTTTACAGTACTCTGGGGCCAACGTCCTGACTTTC. Amino acid sequence: CASSLQYSGANVLTF.

The chain couples TRBV7-9 to TRBJ2-2; 8 bases are shared with TRBD1. The CDR3 sequence is 16 residues long. Germline values: CDR1 SEHNR, CDR2 FQNEAQ (reference sequence). Germline trimming cut 1 base from V and 5 bases from J; bases unmatched to any gene: 6. The CDR3 region is CASSLDAGGRTGELFF. CDR3 coding DNA: TGTGCCAGCAGCTTAGATGCAGGGGGCCGGACCGGGGAGCTGTTTTTT.

V is TRBV28 and J is TRBJ2-7; D is unresolved. Germline V gene lookup returns CDR1 MDHEN and CDR2 SYDVKM. CDR3 length: 13 residues. Trimming pared 3 bases from V and 0 bases from J, leaving 6 bases between. The CDR3 sequence is CASSFDLSYEQYF. The CDR3 DNA reads TGTGCCAGCAGTTTCGACCTCTCCTACGAGCAGTACTTC.

The genes are TRBV4-1 and TRBJ2-1, with D tentatively TRBD2 (6 bases). V was clipped by 6 bases and J by 0 bases, with 27 bases between them. CDR3 size: 20 residues. Germline V gene sequence: CDR1 MGHRA, CDR2 YSYEKL. For the CDR3, the DNA is TGCGCCAGCAGTTTAATTCCACTGGCCAAAAACGGGGGCTCCTACAATGAGCAGTTCTTC. This sequence encodes CASSLIPLAKNGGSYNEQFF.

V usage is TRBV27 and J usage is TRBJ1-2; D not certain. Trimming removed 4 bases from V and 3 bases from J, with 12 bases in between. The CDR3 is made up of 14 amino acids. CDR1 MNHEY and CDR2 SMNVEV come from the germline V gene (reference sequence). CDR3 amino acids: CASSSQTSYYGYTF. The CDR3 region has the DNA TGTGCCAGCAGTTCACAGACAAGTTACTATGGCTACACCTTC.

This clonotype was observed a single time. In DNA form, the CDR3 reads TGTGCCAGCAGCCAGGGAGGCCAAGAAGCTTTCTTT. As protein: CASSQGGQEAFF. The V call is TRBV4-2, the J call TRBJ1-1; D unresolved. Germline loops: CDR1 LGHNA, CDR2 YNFKEQ. The germline V and J ends were trimmed by 3 bases and 8 bases, with 10 bases remaining between them. CDR3 length: 12 amino acids.

This chain joins TRBV3-1 and TRBJ2-2; no firm D call. The V and J ends lost 1 base and 3 bases respectively, with 30 bases between them. The CDR3 is 22 amino acids. Germline values: CDR1 LGHDT, CDR2 YNNKEL (reference sequence). CDR3 coding DNA: TGTGCCAGCAGCCAAGCAGCGTACAATGTGGGTACCGACGCCCCGTACACCGGGGAGCTGTTTTTT. It is translated as CASSQAAYNVGTDAPYTGELFF. The full variable domain, with the rest looked up from reference TRBV3-1 and TRBJ2-2, is DTAVSQTPKYLVTQMGNDKSIKCEQNLGHDTMYWYKQDSKKFLKIMFSYNNKELIINETVPNRFSPKSPDKAHLNLHINSLELGDSAVYFCASSQAAYNVGTDAPYTGELFFGEGSRLTVL.

The chain recombines TRBV6-6 with TRBJ2-7; a possible D gene is TRBD2 (6 bases). Trimming removed 7 bases from V and 3 bases from J, with 19 bases in between. The length of the CDR3 is 15 residues. Germline V gene sequence: CDR1 MNHNY, CDR2 SVGAGI (reference sequence). The CDR3 protein is CASMGFGGRDYEQYF. The CDR3 coding sequence is TGTGCCAGCATGGGGTTTGGAGGGAGAGACTACGAGCAGTACTTC.